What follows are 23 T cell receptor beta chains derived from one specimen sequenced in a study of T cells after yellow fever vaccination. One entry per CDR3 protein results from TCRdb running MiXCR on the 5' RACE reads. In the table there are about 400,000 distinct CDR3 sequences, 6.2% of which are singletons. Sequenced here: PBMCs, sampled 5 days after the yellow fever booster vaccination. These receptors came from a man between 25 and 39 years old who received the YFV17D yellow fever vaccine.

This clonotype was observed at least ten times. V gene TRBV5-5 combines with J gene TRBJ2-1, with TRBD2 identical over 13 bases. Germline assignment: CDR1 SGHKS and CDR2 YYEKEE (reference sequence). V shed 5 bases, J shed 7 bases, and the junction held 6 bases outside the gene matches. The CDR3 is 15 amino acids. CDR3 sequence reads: CASRLLAGGPNEQFF. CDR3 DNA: TGTGCCAGCAGACTACTAGCGGGAGGGCCTAATGAGCAGTTCTTC.

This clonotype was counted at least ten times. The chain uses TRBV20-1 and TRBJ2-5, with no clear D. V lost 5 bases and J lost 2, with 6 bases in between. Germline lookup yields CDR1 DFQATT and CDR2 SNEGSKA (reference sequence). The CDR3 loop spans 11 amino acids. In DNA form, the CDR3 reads TGCAGTGCTGTTGAACAAGAGACCCAGTACTTC. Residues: CSAVEQETQYF.

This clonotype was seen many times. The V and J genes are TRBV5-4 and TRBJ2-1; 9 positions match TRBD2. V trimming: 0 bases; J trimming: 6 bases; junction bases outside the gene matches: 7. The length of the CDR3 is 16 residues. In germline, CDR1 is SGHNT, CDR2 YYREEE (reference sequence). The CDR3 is CASSLALSGSINEQFF. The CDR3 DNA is TGTGCCAGCAGCTTGGCCCTTAGCGGGAGTATCAATGAGCAGTTCTTC.

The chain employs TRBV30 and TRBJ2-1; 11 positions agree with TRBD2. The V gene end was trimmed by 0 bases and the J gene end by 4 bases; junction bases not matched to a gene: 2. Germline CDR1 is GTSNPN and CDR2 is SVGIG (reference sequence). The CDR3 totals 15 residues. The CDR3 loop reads CAWSVGTSGYNEQFF. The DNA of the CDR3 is TGTGCCTGGAGTGTCGGGACTAGCGGATACAATGAGCAGTTCTTC. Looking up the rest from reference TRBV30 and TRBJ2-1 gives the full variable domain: SQTIHQWPATLVQPVGSPLSLECTVEGTSNPNLYWYRQAAGRGLQLLFYSVGIGQISSEVPQNLSASRPQDRQFILSSKKLLLSDSGFYLCAWSVGTSGYNEQFFGPGTRLTVL.

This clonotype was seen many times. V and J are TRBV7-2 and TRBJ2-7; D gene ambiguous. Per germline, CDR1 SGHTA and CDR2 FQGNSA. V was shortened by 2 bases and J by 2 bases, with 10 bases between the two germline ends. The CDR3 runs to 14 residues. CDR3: CASSLTSVAYEQYF. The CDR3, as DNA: TGTGCCAGCAGCTTAACCAGTGTGGCCTACGAGCAGTACTTC.

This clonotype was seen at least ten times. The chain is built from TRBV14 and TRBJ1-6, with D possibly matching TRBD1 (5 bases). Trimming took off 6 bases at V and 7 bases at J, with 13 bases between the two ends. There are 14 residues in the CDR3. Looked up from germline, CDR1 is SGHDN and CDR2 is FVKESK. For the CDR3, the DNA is TGTGCCAGCAGTCTGGGACTGTCGAATTCACCCCTCCACTTT. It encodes CASSLGLSNSPLHF. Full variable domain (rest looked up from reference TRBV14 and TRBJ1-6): EAGVTQFPSHSVIEKGQTVTLRCDPISGHDNLYWYRRVMGKEIKFLLHFVKESKQDESGMPNNRFLAERTGGTYSTLKVQPAELEDSGVYFCASSLGLSNSPLHFGNGTRLTVT.

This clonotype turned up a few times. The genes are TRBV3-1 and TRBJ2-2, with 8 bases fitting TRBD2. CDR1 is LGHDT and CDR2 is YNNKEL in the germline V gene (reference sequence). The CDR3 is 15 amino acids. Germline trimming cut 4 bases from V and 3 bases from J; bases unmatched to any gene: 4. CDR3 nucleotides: TGTGCCAGCAGCCGAGCGGGAGAAGACACCGGGGAGCTGTTTTTT. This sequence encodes CASSRAGEDTGELFF.

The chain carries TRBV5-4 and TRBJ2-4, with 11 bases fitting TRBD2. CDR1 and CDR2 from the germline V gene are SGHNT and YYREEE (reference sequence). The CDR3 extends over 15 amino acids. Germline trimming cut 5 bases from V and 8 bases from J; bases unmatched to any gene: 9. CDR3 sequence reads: CASSTDSGRGYIQYF. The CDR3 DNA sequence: TGTGCCAGCAGTACTGATAGCGGGAGGGGATACATTCAGTACTTC.

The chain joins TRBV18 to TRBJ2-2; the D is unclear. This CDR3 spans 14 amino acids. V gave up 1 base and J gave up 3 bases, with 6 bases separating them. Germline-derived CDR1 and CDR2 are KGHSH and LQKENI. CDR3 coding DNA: TGTGCCAGCTCACCACAAAGCGACACCGGGGAGCTGTTTTTT. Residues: CASSPQSDTGELFF.

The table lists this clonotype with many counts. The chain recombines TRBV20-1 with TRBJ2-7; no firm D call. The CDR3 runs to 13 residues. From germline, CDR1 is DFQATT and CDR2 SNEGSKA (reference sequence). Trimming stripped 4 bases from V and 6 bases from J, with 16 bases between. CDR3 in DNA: TGCAGTGCTACTACGGTGTCGGAAGCCGAGCAGTACTTC. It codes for CSATTVSEAEQYF.

The CDR3 spells CASSHRGSGEKLFF. CDR3 DNA sequence: TGTGCCAGCAGTCACAGGGGTAGTGGGGAAAAACTGTTTTTT. V and J are TRBV2 and TRBJ1-4; 7 positions agree with TRBD1. V lost 5 bases and J lost 8; bases outside the gene matches: 8. This CDR3 has 14 residues. From germline, CDR1 is SNHLY and CDR2 FYNNEI.

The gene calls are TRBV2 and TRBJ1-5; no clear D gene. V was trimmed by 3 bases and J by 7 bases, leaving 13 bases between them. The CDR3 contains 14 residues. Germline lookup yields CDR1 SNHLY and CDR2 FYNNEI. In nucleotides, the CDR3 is TGTGCCAGCAGTGACCTGTCAGCAAAACAGCCCCAGCATTTT. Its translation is CASSDLSAKQPQHF.

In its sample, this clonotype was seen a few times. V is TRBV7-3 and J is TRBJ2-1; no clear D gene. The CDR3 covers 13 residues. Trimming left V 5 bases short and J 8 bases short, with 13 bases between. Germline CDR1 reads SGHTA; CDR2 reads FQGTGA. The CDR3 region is CASSPGSADEQFF. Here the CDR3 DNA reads TGTGCCAGCAGCCCCGGGTCCGCGGATGAGCAGTTCTTC.

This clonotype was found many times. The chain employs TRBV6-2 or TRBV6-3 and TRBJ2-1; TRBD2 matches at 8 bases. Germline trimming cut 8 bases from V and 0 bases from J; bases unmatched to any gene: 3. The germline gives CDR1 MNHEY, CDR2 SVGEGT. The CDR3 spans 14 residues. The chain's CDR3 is CASSSGSSYNEQFF. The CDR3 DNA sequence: TGTGCCAGCTCGAGCGGGAGCTCCTACAATGAGCAGTTCTTC.

Here the CDR3 reads CASSLGVAGVTGELFF. The CDR3 DNA reads as TGTGCCAGCAGCTTAGGAGTAGCGGGAGTCACCGGGGAGCTGTTTTTT. The chain couples TRBV7-2 to TRBJ2-2; 9 bases align to TRBD2. The V and J ends lost 1 base and 4 bases, in that order; junction bases with no gene match: 4. This CDR3 contains 16 residues. Germline CDR1 reads SGHTA; CDR2 reads FQGNSA.

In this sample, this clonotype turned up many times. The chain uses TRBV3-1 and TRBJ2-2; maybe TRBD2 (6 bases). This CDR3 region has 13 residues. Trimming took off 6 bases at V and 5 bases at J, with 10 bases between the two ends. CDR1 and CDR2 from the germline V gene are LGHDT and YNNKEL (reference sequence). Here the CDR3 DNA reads TGTGCCAGCAGTCAACTAGCAACCGGGGAGCTGTTTTTT. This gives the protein CASSQLATGELFF.

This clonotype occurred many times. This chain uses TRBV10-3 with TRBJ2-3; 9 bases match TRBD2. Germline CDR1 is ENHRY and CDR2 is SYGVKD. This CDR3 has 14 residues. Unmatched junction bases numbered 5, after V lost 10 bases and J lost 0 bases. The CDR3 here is CATSSGTSTDTQYF. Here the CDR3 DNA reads TGTGCCACCTCTAGCGGGACTAGCACAGATACGCAGTATTTT.

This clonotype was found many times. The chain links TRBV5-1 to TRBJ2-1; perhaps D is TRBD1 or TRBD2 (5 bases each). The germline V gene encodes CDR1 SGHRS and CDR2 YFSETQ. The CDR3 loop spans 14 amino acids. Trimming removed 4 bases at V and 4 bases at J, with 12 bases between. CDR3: CASSPGTPYNEQFF. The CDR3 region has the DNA TGCGCCAGCAGCCCCGGGACGCCTTACAATGAGCAGTTCTTC.

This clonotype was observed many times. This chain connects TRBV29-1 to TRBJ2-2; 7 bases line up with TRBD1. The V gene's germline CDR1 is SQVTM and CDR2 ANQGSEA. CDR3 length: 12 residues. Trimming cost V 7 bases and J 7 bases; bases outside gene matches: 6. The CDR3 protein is CSAGQFGGELFF. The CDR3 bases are TGCAGCGCGGGACAGTTTGGCGGGGAGCTGTTTTTT.

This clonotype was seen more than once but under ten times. This CDR3 is CASSQGPGLTANEQFF. CDR3 DNA: TGCGCCAGCAGCCAAGGACCGGGACTAACCGCCAATGAGCAGTTCTTC. The V and J genes are TRBV4-1 and TRBJ2-1; TRBD2 agrees at 7 bases. Trimming removed 1 base from V and 6 bases from J; junction bases left unmatched: 9. Per germline, CDR1 MGHRA and CDR2 YSYEKL. The length of the CDR3 is 16 residues.

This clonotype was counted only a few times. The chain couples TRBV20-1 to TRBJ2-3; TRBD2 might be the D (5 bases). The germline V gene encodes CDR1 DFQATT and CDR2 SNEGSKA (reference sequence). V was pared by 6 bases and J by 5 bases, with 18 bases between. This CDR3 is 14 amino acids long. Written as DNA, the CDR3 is TGCAGTGCGACCAAGTGGGAGTCGGGAGATACGCAGTATTTT. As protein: CSATKWESGDTQYF.

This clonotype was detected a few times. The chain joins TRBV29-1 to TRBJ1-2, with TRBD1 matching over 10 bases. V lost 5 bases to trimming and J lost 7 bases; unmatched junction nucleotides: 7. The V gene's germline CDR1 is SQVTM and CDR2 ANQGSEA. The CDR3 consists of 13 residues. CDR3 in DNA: TGCAGCGTTATACCGGGACAGGGGTTTGGCTACACCTTC. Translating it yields CSVIPGQGFGYTF.

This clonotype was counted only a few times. The CDR3 sequence is CASSSIAGGPPGETQYF. The CDR3 nucleotides are TGTGCCAGCAGCTCAATAGCGGGAGGGCCCCCAGGAGAGACCCAGTACTTC. The chain combines TRBV28 with TRBJ2-5, with TRBD2 identical over 11 bases. This CDR3 region has 17 residues. Germline V CDR1 and CDR2: MDHEN, SYDVKM. V gave up 6 bases and J gave up 4 bases; unmatched junction bases: 13.